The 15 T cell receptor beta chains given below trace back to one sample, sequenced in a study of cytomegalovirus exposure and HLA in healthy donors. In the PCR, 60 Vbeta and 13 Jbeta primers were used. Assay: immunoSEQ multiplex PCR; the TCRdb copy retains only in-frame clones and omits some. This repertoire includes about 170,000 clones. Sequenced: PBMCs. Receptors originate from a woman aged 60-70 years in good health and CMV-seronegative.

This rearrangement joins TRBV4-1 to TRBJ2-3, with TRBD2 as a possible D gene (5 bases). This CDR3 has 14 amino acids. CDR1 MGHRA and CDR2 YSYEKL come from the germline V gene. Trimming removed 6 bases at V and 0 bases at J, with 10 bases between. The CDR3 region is CASSLAPSTDTQYF. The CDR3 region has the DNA TGCGCCAGCAGTCTAGCTCCTAGCACAGATACGCAGTATTTT.

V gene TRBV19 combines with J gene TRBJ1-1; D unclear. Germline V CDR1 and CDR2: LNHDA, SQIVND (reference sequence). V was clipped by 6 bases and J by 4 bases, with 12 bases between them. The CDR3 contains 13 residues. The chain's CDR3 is CASSLGRGTEAFF. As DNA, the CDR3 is TGTGCCAGTAGCCTCGGGCGGGGCACTGAAGCTTTCTTT.

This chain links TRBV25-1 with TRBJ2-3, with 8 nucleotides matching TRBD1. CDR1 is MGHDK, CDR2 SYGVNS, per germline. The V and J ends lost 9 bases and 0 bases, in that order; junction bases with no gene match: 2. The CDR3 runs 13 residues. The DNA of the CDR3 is TGTGCCAGTAGACAGGGGAGCACAGATACGCAGTATTTT. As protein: CASRQGSTDTQYF.

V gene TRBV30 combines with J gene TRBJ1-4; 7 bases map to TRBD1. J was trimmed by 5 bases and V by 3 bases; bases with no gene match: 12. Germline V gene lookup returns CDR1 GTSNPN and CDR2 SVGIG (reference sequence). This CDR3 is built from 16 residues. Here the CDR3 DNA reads TGTGCCTGGAGAAACAGGGGTAGTATGGCAAATGAAAAACTGTTTTTT. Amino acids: CAWRNRGSMANEKLFF. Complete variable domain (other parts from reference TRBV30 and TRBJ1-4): SQTIHQWPATLVQPVGSPLSLECTVEGTSNPNLYWYRQAAGRGLQLLFYSVGIGQISSEVPQNLSASRPQDRQFILSSKKLLLSDSGFYLCAWRNRGSMANEKLFFGSGTQLSVL.

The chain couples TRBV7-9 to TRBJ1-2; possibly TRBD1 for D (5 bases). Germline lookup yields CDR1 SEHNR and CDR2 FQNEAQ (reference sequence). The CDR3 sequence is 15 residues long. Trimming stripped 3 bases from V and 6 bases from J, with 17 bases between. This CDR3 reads CASSFGTLWDDGYTF. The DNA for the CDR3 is TGTGCCAGCAGCTTTGGGACTCTCTGGGATGATGGCTACACCTTC.

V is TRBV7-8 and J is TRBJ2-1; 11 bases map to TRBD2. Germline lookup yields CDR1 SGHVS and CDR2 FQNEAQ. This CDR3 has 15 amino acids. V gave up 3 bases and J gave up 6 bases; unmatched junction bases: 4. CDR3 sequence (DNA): TGTGCCAGCAGCTTGGGACTAGCGGCGACCAATGAGCAGTTCTTC. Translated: CASSLGLAATNEQFF.

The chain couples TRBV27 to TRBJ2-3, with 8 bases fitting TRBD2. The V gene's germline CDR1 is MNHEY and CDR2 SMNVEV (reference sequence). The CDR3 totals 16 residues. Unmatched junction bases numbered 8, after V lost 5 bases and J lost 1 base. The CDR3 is CASSPGLAGGTDTQYF. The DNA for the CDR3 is TGTGCCAGCAGTCCTGGACTAGCTGGTGGCACAGATACGCAGTATTTT.

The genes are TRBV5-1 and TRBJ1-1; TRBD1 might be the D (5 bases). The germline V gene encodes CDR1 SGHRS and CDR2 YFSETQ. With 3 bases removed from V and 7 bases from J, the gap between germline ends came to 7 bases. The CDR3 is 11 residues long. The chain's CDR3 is CASSSDSEAFF. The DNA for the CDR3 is TGCGCCAGCAGCTCCGACAGTGAAGCTTTCTTT.

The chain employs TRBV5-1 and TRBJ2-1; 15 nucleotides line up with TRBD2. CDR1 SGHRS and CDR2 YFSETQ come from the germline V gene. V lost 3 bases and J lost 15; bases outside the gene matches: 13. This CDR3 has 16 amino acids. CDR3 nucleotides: TGCGCCAGCAGCTCCCTCGGACTAGCGGGAGGGGGGGATTCGTTCTTC. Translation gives CASSSLGLAGGGDSFF.

In nucleotides, the CDR3 is TGTGCCAGCAGTGCCTCAACCGGGACAGGGGGCTTTGGCTACACCTTC. Translated, it gives CASSASTGTGGFGYTF. J is TRBJ1-2 and V is TRBV6-6; 12 bases map to TRBD1. J was trimmed by 7 bases and V by 5 bases; bases with no gene match: 11. The CDR3 is 16 amino acids. CDR1 and CDR2 (germline): MNHNY, SVGAGI (reference sequence).

The CDR3 nucleotides are TGTGCCAGCAGCTTAAGCCTCGGACAGCTCCTCTATGGCTACACCTTC. Residues: CASSLSLGQLLYGYTF. The chain carries TRBV7-9 and TRBJ1-2, with D perhaps matching TRBD1 (6 bases). This CDR3 comprises 16 residues. Trimming took 2 bases from V and 4 from J, leaving 17 bases between them. The V gene's germline CDR1 is SEHNR and CDR2 FQNEAQ (reference sequence).

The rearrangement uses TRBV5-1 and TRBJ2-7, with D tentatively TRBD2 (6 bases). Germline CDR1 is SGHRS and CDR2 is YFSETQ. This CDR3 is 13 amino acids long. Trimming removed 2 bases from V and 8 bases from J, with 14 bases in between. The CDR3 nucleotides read TGCGCCAGCAGCTTTGGAGGGGAGTTGAAGCAGTACTTC. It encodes CASSFGGELKQYF. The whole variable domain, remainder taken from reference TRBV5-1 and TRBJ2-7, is KAGVTQTPRYLIKTRGQQVTLSCSPISGHRSVSWYQQTPGQGLQFLFEYFSETQRNKGNFPGRFSGRQFSNSRSEMNVSTLELGDSALYLCASSFGGELKQYFGPGTRLTVT.

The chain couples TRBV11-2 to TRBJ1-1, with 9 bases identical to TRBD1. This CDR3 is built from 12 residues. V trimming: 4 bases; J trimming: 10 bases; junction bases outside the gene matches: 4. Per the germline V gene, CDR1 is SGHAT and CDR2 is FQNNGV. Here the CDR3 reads CASSSTGGIAFF. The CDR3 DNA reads TGTGCCAGCAGCTCGACAGGGGGTATAGCTTTCTTT.

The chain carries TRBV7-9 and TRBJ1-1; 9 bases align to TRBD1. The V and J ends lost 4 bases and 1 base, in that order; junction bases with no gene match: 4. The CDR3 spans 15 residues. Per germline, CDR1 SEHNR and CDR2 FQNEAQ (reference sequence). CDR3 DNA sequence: TGTGCCAGCAGCTCTACAGGGGGCCCGAACACTGAAGCTTTCTTT. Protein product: CASSSTGGPNTEAFF.

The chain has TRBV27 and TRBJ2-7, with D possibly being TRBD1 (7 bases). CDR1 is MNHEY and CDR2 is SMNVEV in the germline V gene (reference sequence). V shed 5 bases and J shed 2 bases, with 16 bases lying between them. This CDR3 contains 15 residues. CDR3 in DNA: TGTGCCAGCAGTCCCGGCAGGGGGGCACCCTACGAGCAGTACTTC. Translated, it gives CASSPGRGAPYEQYF.